These 17 T cell receptor beta chains came from one sample sequenced in a study of T cell repertoires in cytomegalovirus infection (dated by TCRdb to about 2019). No antigen has been identified for these receptors. TCRdb shows the sequencer as Illumina HiSeq 1500. Using fastp trimming at Q25 and MiXCR clonotype assembly, TCRdb reanalyzed the public sequencing data and kept in-frame beta chains. Rows are unified per CDR3 protein, each entry keeping the most common DNA and genes. This sample has some 62,000 distinct CDR3 sequences in its table, and just over 20% of those were observed once. 73% of the sample rests with the top ten. This specimen's treatment or condition label, interpreted: in vitro stimulation with specific CMV peptide epitopes to enrich CMV-specific T cells. The sequencing here drew on CD8+ T cells from cultured PBMCs, taken from culture after CMV antigen stimulation. The receptors were gathered from a human donor in good health (CMV status not recorded). Some clones in this sample may be carry-over from other donors' samples.

This clonotype was counted between two and nine times. V usage is TRBV30 and J usage is TRBJ1-2; TRBD1 might be the D (6 bases). The germline V gene encodes CDR1 GTSNPN and CDR2 SVGIG (reference sequence). This CDR3 region has 15 residues. Trimming cost V 5 bases and J 4 bases, with 20 bases left between them. As DNA, the CDR3 is TGTGCCTGGGCTGACCGGAGGGGGATAGGCTATGGCTACACCTTC. Translated: CAWADRRGIGYGYTF.

V gene TRBV12-3 or TRBV12-4 combines with J gene TRBJ2-3; D is perhaps TRBD1 or TRBD2 (5 bases each). Trimming left V 6 bases short and J 2 bases short, with 12 bases between. The CDR3 sequence is 14 residues long. CDR3 region: CASSEGPYTDTQYF. The CDR3 nucleotides read TGTGCCAGCAGCGAGGGGCCCTACACAGATACGCAGTATTTT.

This sequence joins TRBV11-2 and TRBJ2-5; 12 nucleotides agree with TRBD2. Looked up from germline, CDR1 is SGHAT and CDR2 is FQNNGV. The CDR3 is 19 residues long. J gave up 5 bases and V 1 base, and 14 bases lay outside the gene matches. CDR3 bases: TGTGCCAGCAGCTTAGGCACTAGCGGGGGGAGACCCTTCCGGGAGACCCAGTACTTC. The encoded protein is CASSLGTSGGRPFRETQYF.

The chain combines TRBV10-3 with TRBJ2-2, with 9 bases that match TRBD1. The CDR3 consists of 15 residues. The V and J ends lost 3 bases and 2 bases, in that order; junction bases with no gene match: 1. Germline CDR1 and CDR2: ENHRY and SYGVKD. CDR3 sequence reads: CAISDTGGNTGELFF. As DNA, the CDR3 is TGTGCCATCAGTGACACAGGGGGCAACACCGGGGAGCTGTTTTTT.

This clonotype was detected a few times. The CDR3 DNA sequence: TGTGCCAGCAGTATGACAGGGTCCTACAATGAGCAGTTCTTC. Translating gives CASSMTGSYNEQFF. This sequence joins TRBV7-9 and TRBJ2-1, with 7 bases identical to TRBD1. This CDR3 is built from 14 residues. Germline CDR1 and CDR2: SEHNR and FQNEAQ (reference sequence). J lost 1 base, V lost 6 bases, and 3 bases had no gene match.

This clonotype has only a few counts. The rearrangement uses TRBV12-3 or TRBV12-4 and TRBJ2-1; 12 nucleotides align to TRBD2. The ends lost 4 bases at V and 9 bases at J; junction bases unmatched: 10. The CDR3 runs to 16 residues. The CDR3 loop is CASSWGLAGPRGEQFF. The CDR3, as DNA: TGTGCCAGCAGTTGGGGACTAGCGGGTCCTAGGGGTGAGCAGTTCTTC.

This clonotype was recorded a few times. This chain uses TRBV5-8 with TRBJ1-1, with D unresolved. V dropped 3 bases and J dropped 1 base, with 22 bases sitting between them. The V gene's germline CDR1 is SGHTS and CDR2 YDEGEE. CDR3 size: 18 residues. CDR3 residues: CASSYYLVGIVTNTEAFF. DNA of the CDR3: TGTGCCAGCAGCTACTACCTGGTGGGGATCGTTACGAACACTGAAGCTTTCTTT. The entire variable domain, with the rest obtained from reference TRBV5-8 and TRBJ1-1, is as follows: EAGVTQSPTHLIKTRGQQATLRCSPISGHTSVYWYQQALGLGLQFLLWYDEGEERNRGNFPPRFSGRQFPNYSSELNVNALELEDSALYLCASSYYLVGIVTNTEAFFGQGTRLTVV.

This clonotype was counted between two and nine times. V usage is TRBV29-1 and J usage is TRBJ1-2, with 10 nucleotides matching TRBD1. Per the germline V gene, CDR1 is SQVTM and CDR2 is ANQGSEA. The ends lost 4 bases at V and 7 bases at J; junction bases unmatched: 21. The CDR3 is 18 amino acids. CDR3 DNA sequence: TGCAGCGTTGTTGACAGGGGGCAGGAGGTGGGATTACGATTTGGCTACACCTTC. This translates into CSVVDRGQEVGLRFGYTF.

The chain recombines TRBV4-1 with TRBJ2-3; TRBD1 agrees at 8 bases. Germline lookup yields CDR1 MGHRA and CDR2 YSYEKL. V was clipped by 1 base and J by 2 bases; unmatched bases: 14. The CDR3 sequence is 19 residues long. CDR3 protein: CASSQAPTGERENTDTQYF. CDR3 bases: TGCGCCAGCAGCCAAGCGCCGACAGGGGAACGGGAGAACACAGATACGCAGTATTTT.

This chain uses TRBV28 with TRBJ1-1, with D hard to call. Germline V CDR1 and CDR2: MDHEN, SYDVKM. Trimming took 6 bases from V and 7 from J, leaving 12 bases between them. The CDR3 extends over 12 amino acids. The CDR3 DNA reads TGTGCCAGCAGACCTGGGTACTATGAAGCTTTCTTT. Translation gives CASRPGYYEAFF. The full variable domain, with the rest looked up from reference TRBV28 and TRBJ1-1, is DVKVTQSSRYLVKRTGEKVFLECVQDMDHENMFWYRQDPGLGLRLIYFSYDVKMKEKGDIPEGYSVSREKKERFSLILESASTNQTSMYLCASRPGYYEAFFGQGTRLTVV.

There are many counts of this clonotype. The J gene is TRBJ2-7, the V gene TRBV6-5, with D perhaps given as TRBD1 or TRBD2 (5 bases each). V lost 0 bases and J 4 bases, leaving 7 bases between the germline ends. The CDR3 runs to 13 residues. The germline V gene has CDR1 MNHEY and CDR2 SVGAGI. The CDR3 DNA is TGTGCCAGCAGTTACTCGGGGGATTACGAGCAGTACTTC. Amino acid sequence: CASSYSGDYEQYF.

This clonotype was observed many times. This chain joins TRBV7-6 and TRBJ1-6; D remains ambiguous. Germline V lookup: CDR1 SGHVS, CDR2 FNYEAQ. Trimming left V 1 base short and J 5 bases short, with 0 bases between. The CDR3 totals 12 residues. CDR3 DNA: TGTGCCAGCAGCTTAGATAATTCACCCCTCCACTTT. It translates to CASSLDNSPLHF.

The rearrangement uses TRBV5-6 and TRBJ2-7; the D is unclear. The CDR3 covers 14 residues. Per germline, CDR1 SGHDT and CDR2 YYEEEE. The germline V and J ends were trimmed by 0 bases and 0 bases, with 7 bases remaining between them. CDR3 in DNA: TGTGCCAGCAGCTTGGGATCTAGCTCCTACGAGCAGTACTTC. The encoded protein is CASSLGSSSYEQYF.

This clonotype has just a few counts. The chain uses TRBV20-1 and TRBJ1-6; a possible D gene is TRBD1 (6 bases). The CDR3 covers 18 residues. V lost 7 bases to trimming and J lost 9 bases, with 31 bases between them. Germline V CDR1 and CDR2: DFQATT, SNEGSKA (reference sequence). DNA for the CDR3: TGCAGTGTCCGATGGTCAGGGACACCCACGAAGAGGGGTTCACCCCTCCACTTT. Encoded protein: CSVRWSGTPTKRGSPLHF.

This clonotype was counted only a few times. This chain joins TRBV6-1 and TRBJ2-3; 10 bases match TRBD2. The CDR3 consists of 17 residues. V dropped 2 bases and J dropped 5; count of bases not matched to a gene: 10. CDR1 MNHNS and CDR2 SASEGT come from the germline V gene. CDR3 DNA sequence: TGTGCCAGCAGTGAAAGGGAGCGGGGGGGACTCAAAGATACGCAGTATTTT. It is translated as CASSERERGGLKDTQYF.

The genes are TRBV29-1 and TRBJ1-1; D is uncertain. The CDR3 is 16 residues long. Per germline, CDR1 SQVTM and CDR2 ANQGSEA. The V and J ends lost 0 bases and 2 bases respectively, with 16 bases between them. CDR3 sequence (DNA): TGCAGCGTTGAAGATGGTAGGAAGGGAACCAACACTGAAGCTTTCTTT. Encoded protein: CSVEDGRKGTNTEAFF.

This rearrangement joins TRBV23-1 to TRBJ2-7; 8 nucleotides match TRBD1. TRBV23-1 is sorted into the ORF group, with uncertain function. This CDR3 comprises 15 residues. The trim removed 11 bases at V and 3 bases at J, leaving 15 bases unmatched. The CDR3 coding sequence is TGCGCCCAACAGAAAAAAAGACAGGGGTGCTACGAGCAGTACTTC. Translation: CAQQKKRQGCYEQYF.